This TCR beta chain was recorded in a study of blood T cell repertoires in COVID-19. Study summary: Sites in the United States, Italy and Spain provided acute and convalescent COVID-19 samples. In each case, the material was cDNA or gDNA derived from T cells, B-cell-depleted T cells, or PBMCs.

Patients in Seattle were enrolled during active infection, then followed longitudinally. The ends lost 0 bases at V and 5 bases at J; junction bases unmatched: 12. The CDR3 contains 17 residues. Germline V gene data show CDR1 as SGHRS and CDR2 as YFSETQ. Original processing methods: How many nucleated cells were present was estimated from reference gene primer amplification. Assay: immunoSEQ multiplex PCR; the TCRdb copy retains only in-frame clones and omits some. The V and J calls and clone size come from that table; D and trimming were worked out from the DNA. The sample includes 200,000 or so clones, around four fifths seen only once; the top ten take about 0.91%.

The genes are TRBV5-1 and TRBJ1-2; the match to TRBD1 covers 8 bases. This receptor was obtained from a man in his fifties or sixties with COVID-19, enrolled during active disease. What was sequenced was peripheral blood. CDR3 bases: TGCGCCAGCAGCTTGGCAGGGACAGGTGGATTCCCATATGGCTACACCTTC. Its translation: CASSLAGTGGFPYGYTF.